This T cell receptor (delta chain) originates from a study of gamma delta lymphoproliferative disorders and STAT genes. For the study at large: The LymphoTrack Dx TCRG Assay amplified gamma chains from at least 50 ng of genomic DNA.

TCRdb re-called the multiplex PCR reads using CATT. The sample includes 1,200 to 1,500 delta-chain clones, 2.5% to 3.5% of them seen just once. The receptor sequences were amplified from genomic DNA of peripheral blood mononuclear cells. Every sample was collected before or outside of treatment. Whole-study findings and limits: Public or private status of leukemic clones needs confirmation. In whole-repertoire clustering, gamma separated patients from controls, unlike delta.

CDR3 length: 23 amino acids. The V and J ends lost 4 bases and 4 bases respectively, with 40 bases between them. CDR1 is TSWWSYY and CDR2 is QGS in the germline V gene. Comments on this clone: Its target is not known. Translating this DNA gives a protein that differs at residues 5 and 10 from the TCRdb one, which belongs to a much larger clone; a read error is likely, and the protein shown is this translation.

The clonotype originates from a human donor with gamma-delta T-cell large granular lymphocyte leukemia. Sequencing was done on a sample of blood. This sequence joins TRDV1 and TRDJ1; D possibly corresponds to TRDD3 (5 bases). The CDR3 is CALGGRLDFPRITWAQRCDKLIF. The DNA for the CDR3 is TGTGCTCTTGGGGGACGTCTCGATTTCCCACGGATTACCTGGGCCCAAAGATGCGATAAACTCATCTTT.